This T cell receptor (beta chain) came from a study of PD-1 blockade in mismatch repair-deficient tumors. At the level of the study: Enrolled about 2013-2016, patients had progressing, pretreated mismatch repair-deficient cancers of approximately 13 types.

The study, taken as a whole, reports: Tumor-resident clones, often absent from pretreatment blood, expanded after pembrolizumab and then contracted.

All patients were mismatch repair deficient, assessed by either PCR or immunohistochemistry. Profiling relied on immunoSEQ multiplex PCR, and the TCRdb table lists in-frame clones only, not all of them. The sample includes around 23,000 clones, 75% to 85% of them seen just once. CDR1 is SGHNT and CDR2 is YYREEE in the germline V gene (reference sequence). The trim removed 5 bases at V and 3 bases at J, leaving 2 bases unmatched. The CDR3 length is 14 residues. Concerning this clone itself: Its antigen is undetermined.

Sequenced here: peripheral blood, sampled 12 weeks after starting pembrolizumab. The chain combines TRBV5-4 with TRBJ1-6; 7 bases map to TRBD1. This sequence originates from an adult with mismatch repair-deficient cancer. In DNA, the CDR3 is TGTGCCAGCAGTGACAGGGACTATAATTCACCCCTCCACTTT. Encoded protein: CASSDRDYNSPLHF.